A single sample gave rise to the 5 T cell receptor beta chains below, sequenced in a study of T cell responses to AZD1222 COVID-19 vaccine. Assay: immunoSEQ multiplex PCR; the TCRdb copy retains only in-frame clones and omits some. The table includes roughly 120,000 clones, around 90% detected once. Sequenced material: peripheral blood, taken on day 0 of AZD1222 vaccination. The receptors here all came from an adult in good health.

This chain links TRBV23-1 with TRBJ1-5; D not resolved. TRBV23-1 is flagged as an ORF with uncertain function. CDR3 length: 16 residues. Trimming stripped 4 bases from V and 0 bases from J, with 13 bases between. The CDR3 sequence: CASSPAGRYSNQPQHF. For the CDR3, the DNA is TGCGCCAGCAGTCCGGCCGGGCGCTATAGCAATCAGCCCCAGCATTTT.

The chain carries TRBV6-5 and TRBJ2-5; the D gene is possibly TRBD1 (5 bases). The V end was cut by 8 bases, the J end by 4 bases, with 11 bases between. The germline CDR1 and CDR2 sequences are MNHEY and SVGAGI. The CDR3 is 12 residues long. CDR3 bases: TGTGCCAGCGCAGGGTGGGGAGAGACCCAGTACTTC. Translating it yields CASAGWGETQYF.

The table lists this clone with a few counts. CDR3 nucleotide sequence: TGTGCCAGCAGTTTGGGGGTGGGCGGCTTCAATTCACCCCTCCACTTT. This gives the protein CASSLGVGGFNSPLHF. The rearrangement joins TRBV7-6 to TRBJ1-6, with D maybe TRBD1 (5 bases). This CDR3 has 16 residues. V was cut by 6 bases and J by 7 bases, with 19 bases left in between. Germline lookup yields CDR1 SGHVS and CDR2 FNYEAQ.

This chain joins TRBV28 and TRBJ2-7, with a possible D match to TRBD2 (6 bases). Trimming removed 5 bases from V and 3 bases from J, with 20 bases in between. There are 16 residues in the CDR3. Looked up from germline, CDR1 is MDHEN and CDR2 is SYDVKM. CDR3 bases: TGTGCCAGCAGTATTCTCAGGGAGGCCCCGGACTACGAGCAGTACTTC. It encodes CASSILREAPDYEQYF.

The chain is built from TRBV2 and TRBJ1-2; 8 bases are a match to TRBD1. Germline V CDR1 and CDR2: SNHLY, FYNNEI. CDR3 length: 13 residues. Unmatched junction bases numbered 5, after V lost 7 bases and J lost 4 bases. The CDR3 region is CASTTGGSYGYTF. Written as DNA, the CDR3 is TGTGCCAGCACCACAGGGGGTAGCTATGGCTACACCTTC.